Below, 12 T cell receptor beta chains from the same sample are listed, as sequenced in a study of STAT5B mutations in CD4+ large granular lymphocyte leukemia. Profiling relied on immunoSEQ multiplex PCR, and the TCRdb table lists in-frame clones only, not all of them. In the table there are around 24,000 clones, about 70% of which are singletons. Sequencing input: CD4+ T cells from blood buffy coats. Receptor source: a human donor in good health.

The chain recombines TRBV30 with TRBJ1-4, with TRBD1 matching 7 bases. CDR1 and CDR2 (germline): GTSNPN, SVGIG (reference sequence). Trimming at V came to 0 bases and at J to 8 bases, leaving 9 bases not matched to a gene. CDR3 length equals 15 residues. The CDR3 sequence is CAWSVQGGAGEKLFF. As DNA, the CDR3 is TGTGCCTGGAGTGTCCAAGGGGGCGCAGGCGAAAAACTGTTTTTT.

This chain uses TRBV5-1 with TRBJ2-5; D is possibly TRBD1 or TRBD2 (5 bases each). V was cut by 4 bases and J by 7 bases, with 14 bases left in between. There are 13 residues in the CDR3. The germline CDR1 and CDR2 sequences are SGHRS and YFSETQ. The DNA of the CDR3 is TGCGCCAGCAGCGCCGGGACGAAGGGGACCCAGTACTTC. This encodes CASSAGTKGTQYF.

The chain uses TRBV7-3 and TRBJ2-2, with D possibly called TRBD1 or TRBD2 (6 bases each). This CDR3 comprises 16 residues. Germline CDR1 reads SGHTA; CDR2 reads FQGTGA. V lost 2 bases, J lost 3 bases, and 13 bases lay in between. DNA for the CDR3: TGTGCCAGCAGCTTACAACCGGGGGCGGACACCGGGGAGCTGTTTTTT. This translates into CASSLQPGADTGELFF.

This clone was picked up a small number of times. The V and J genes are TRBV6-1 and TRBJ1-2; 7 bases are a match to TRBD1. The CDR3 extends over 13 amino acids. V was clipped by 7 bases and J by 3 bases; unmatched bases: 5. The germline CDR1 and CDR2 sequences are MNHNS and SASEGT. Written as DNA, the CDR3 is TGTGCCAGCAATATGGGACAGTACTATGGCTACACCTTC. It yields the protein CASNMGQYYGYTF.

V is TRBV13 and J is TRBJ1-6; D remains ambiguous. The CDR3 is 16 residues long. Germline V lookup: CDR1 PRHDT, CDR2 FYEKMQ (reference sequence). The V end lost 1 base, the J end lost 7 bases, and 14 bases lay between the germline ends. Written as DNA, the CDR3 is TGTGCCAGCAGCTTAGAAAAGGAGGTTGGAAATTCACCCCTCCACTTT. It specifies CASSLEKEVGNSPLHF.

The rearrangement uses TRBV28 and TRBJ2-1, with TRBD2 matching over 13 bases. The CDR3 is 14 residues long. Trimming at V came to 6 bases and at J to 15 bases, leaving 11 bases not matched to a gene. The germline V gene has CDR1 MDHEN and CDR2 SYDVKM. Written as DNA, the CDR3 is TGTGCCAGCAGCCTCGAAAGGACTAGCGGGAGAATGTTCTTC. Its translation: CASSLERTSGRMFF.

The chain combines TRBV14 with TRBJ2-7, with 7 bases lining up with TRBD2. V gave up 1 base and J gave up 7 bases; unmatched junction bases: 10. The CDR3 is made up of 15 amino acids. The V gene's germline CDR1 is SGHDN and CDR2 FVKESK. CDR3 sequence reads: CASSQVSRLADEQYF. In DNA, the CDR3 is TGTGCCAGCAGCCAAGTCAGCCGGCTAGCGGATGAGCAGTACTTC.

The V gene is TRBV4-1, the J gene TRBJ2-7, with D perhaps TRBD1 (7 bases). Germline V lookup: CDR1 MGHRA, CDR2 YSYEKL. Deletions cut 3 bases from V and 2 bases from J, with 14 bases between. CDR3 length equals 15 residues. The CDR3 DNA follows: TGCGCCAGCAGCCAGAAGCCAGGGGGGCCCTACGAGCAGTACTTC. It is translated as CASSQKPGGPYEQYF.

The J gene is TRBJ2-6, the V gene TRBV5-1; D could derive from TRBD1 or TRBD2 (5 bases each). The V end was cut by 0 bases, the J end by 0 bases, with 10 bases between. The length of the CDR3 is 17 residues. Germline lookup yields CDR1 SGHRS and CDR2 YFSETQ. CDR3 sequence: CASSLAGTNSGANVLTF. CDR3 nucleotides: TGCGCCAGCAGCTTGGCCGGGACCAACTCTGGGGCCAACGTCCTGACTTTC.

V usage is TRBV9 and J usage is TRBJ2-3; D not certain. The CDR3 totals 14 residues. Germline V CDR1 and CDR2: SGDLS, YYNGEE. V was clipped by 0 bases and J by 4 bases, with 9 bases between them. This CDR3 is CASSVGWVPDTQYF. The CDR3 coding sequence is TGTGCCAGCAGCGTAGGGTGGGTGCCAGATACGCAGTATTTT.

The chain links TRBV27 to TRBJ2-1; 9 bases agree with TRBD2. V dropped 3 bases and J dropped 0; count of bases not matched to a gene: 3. The CDR3 covers 16 residues. The germline gives CDR1 MNHEY, CDR2 SMNVEV (reference sequence). CDR3 residues: CASSFGSGSSYNEQFF. CDR3 sequence (DNA): TGTGCCAGCAGTTTCGGTAGCGGGAGCTCCTACAATGAGCAGTTCTTC.

The chain joins TRBV6-5 to TRBJ1-5; 9 bases line up with TRBD1. V dropped 6 bases and J dropped 7; count of bases not matched to a gene: 10. CDR3 length: 15 amino acids. Germline assignment: CDR1 MNHEY and CDR2 SVGAGI. CDR3 region: CASRAGTGTRQPQHF. CDR3 in DNA: TGTGCCAGCAGGGCCGGGACAGGGACGAGGCAGCCCCAGCATTTT.